Listed here are 2 T cell receptor beta chains from one sample, sequenced in a study of blood T cell repertoires in COVID-19. Using immunoSEQ multiplex PCR, the repertoire was profiled, and TCRdb retains in-frame clones only, with some absent. The sample lists 250,000 to 350,000 clones; 75% to 90% were seen once. Sequencing was carried out using PBMCs or T cells enriched from blood (not recorded which). The receptors originated from a young woman who had recovered from COVID-19.

The chain recombines TRBV6-5 with TRBJ1-5, with D maybe TRBD1 (6 bases). Germline V lookup: CDR1 MNHEY, CDR2 SVGAGI. The CDR3 runs to 14 residues. V was cut by 6 bases and J by 4 bases, with 13 bases left in between. The CDR3 DNA reads TGTGCCAGCAGCCCCGGACAGTTGAATCAGCCCCAGCATTTT. This gives the protein CASSPGQLNQPQHF.

This rearrangement joins TRBV5-6 to TRBJ2-1; 9 bases fit TRBD2. This CDR3 contains 14 residues. The V gene's germline CDR1 is SGHDT and CDR2 YYEEEE. V lost 1 base to trimming and J lost 9 bases; unmatched junction nucleotides: 5. The CDR3 here is CASSLNSGSTEQFF. In DNA, the CDR3 is TGTGCCAGCAGCTTGAATAGCGGGAGTACTGAGCAGTTCTTC. The full variable domain, its missing parts supplied by reference TRBV5-6 and TRBJ2-1, is DAGVTQSPTHLIKTRGQQVTLRCSPKSGHDTVSWYQQALGQGPQFIFQYYEEEERQRGNFPDRFSGHQFPNYSSELNVNALLLGDSALYLCASSLNSGSTEQFFGPGTRLTVL.